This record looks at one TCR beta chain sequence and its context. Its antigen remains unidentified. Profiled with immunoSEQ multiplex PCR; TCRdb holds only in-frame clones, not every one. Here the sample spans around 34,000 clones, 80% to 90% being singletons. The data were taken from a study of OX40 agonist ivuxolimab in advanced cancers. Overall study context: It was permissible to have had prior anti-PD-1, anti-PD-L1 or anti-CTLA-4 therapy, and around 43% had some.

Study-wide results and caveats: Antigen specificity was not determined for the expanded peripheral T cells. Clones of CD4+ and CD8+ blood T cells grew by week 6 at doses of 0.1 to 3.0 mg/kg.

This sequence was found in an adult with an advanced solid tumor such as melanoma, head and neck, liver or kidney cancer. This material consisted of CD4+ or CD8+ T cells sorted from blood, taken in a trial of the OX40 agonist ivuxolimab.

CDR3 sequence: CASSSGEGLGNQPQHF. The CDR3 DNA is TGTGCCAGCAGTTCCGGAGAGGGGCTCGGCAATCAGCCCCAGCATTTT. The chain couples TRBV28 to TRBJ1-5; a possible D gene is TRBD1 (5 bases). Germline CDR1 MDHEN, CDR2 SYDVKM. V lost 4 bases and J lost 2, with 15 bases in between. The CDR3 extends over 16 amino acids.